A selection of T cell receptor beta chains follows, all from one sample in a study of T cells in localized non-small cell lung cancer. Only in-frame clones appear in the TCRdb table, and some are missing; sequencing was by immunoSEQ multiplex PCR. The sample gives over 4,500 clones, around 85% of which show up once; around 7.8% is in the top ten. Here the sequenced sample was PBMCs, taken before any cancer treatment. The receptor set was obtained from a woman aged 35-70 years with stage II lung adenocarcinoma. Each CDR3 is given with its conserved first and last residue. D genes are given only for firm matches. Clone size is shown for a subset of rows, as once, few, many or a class of expanded clone.

NA	TRBJ1-2	TRBV30	NA	TGTGCCTGCTTCGAAGGGGTAAACTATGGCTACACCTTC	CACFEGVNYGYTF
NA	TRBJ1-2	TRBV19	once	TGTGCCAGTAATCAGGGGAGCGGGAACTATGGCTACACCTTC	CASNQGSGNYGYTF
NA	TRBJ2-3	TRBV9	NA	TGTGCCAGCCGGGGGACCCGGAGGAATACGCAGTATTTT	CASRGTRRNTQYF
NA	TRBJ2-4	TRBV5-4	NA	TGTGCCAGCAGCTTGGAGAGAGGGAGCAAAAACATTCAGTACTTC	CASSLERGSKNIQYF
TRBD1	TRBJ2-7	TRBV29-1	once	TGCAGCGCCCGAGGGACAGGTCTCTACGAGCAGTACTTC	CSARGTGLYEQYF
NA	TRBJ1-5	TRBV27	NA	TGTGCCAGCAGTTTCGTCGCGGGTCAGCCCCAGCATTTT	CASSFVAGQPQHF
NA	TRBJ1-5	TRBV19	NA	TGTGCCAGTAGTTGGGGACTTAAAGGGGGCAATCAGCCCCAGCATTTT	CASSWGLKGGNQPQHF
NA	TRBJ1-1	TRBV6-1	NA	TGTGCCAGCAGTGCGAACTCAATATCTAATGAAGCTTTCTTT	CASSANSISNEAFF
NA	TRBJ2-1	TRBV10-2	NA	TGCGCCAGCAGCCCCCTGACGGACAATGAGCAGTTCTTC	CASSPLTDNEQFF
NA	TRBJ1-4	TRBV30	NA	TGTGCCTGGAGTCCCGTTGCAACTAATGAAAAACTGTTTTTT	CAWSPVATNEKLFF
TRBD2	TRBJ2-1	TRBV15	NA	TGTGCCACCAGCAGGACAGCCGGGGGGGCAAACAATGAGCAGTTCTTC	CATSRTAGGANNEQFF
TRBD2	TRBJ2-7	TRBV5-1	NA	TGCGCCAGCAGCTTGAGGCTAGCGGGAGGCCACTCCTACGAGCAGTACTTC	CASSLRLAGGHSYEQYF
TRBD2	TRBJ2-2	TRBV11-2	NA	TGTGCCAGCAGCTTAGTTACTAGCGGGGGGAACTCCGGGGAGCTGTTTTTT	CASSLVTSGGNSGELFF
TRBD1	TRBJ2-7	TRBV19	NA	TGTGCCAGTAGTTCCCCGGACAGGCGGGTCCAGCAGTACTTC	CASSSPDRRVQQYF
NA	TRBJ2-7	TRBV14	NA	TGTGCCAGCAGCCAAGGACTCCCCCCCTACGAGCAGTACTTC	CASSQGLPPYEQYF
TRBD1	TRBJ1-2	TRBV14	NA	TGTGCCAGCAGCCCTCAGGGGGGTTCTAACTATGGCTACACCTTC	CASSPQGGSNYGYTF
NA	TRBJ2-7	TRBV4-1	NA	TGCGCCAGCAGCCAAGATCCAGGCTCCTACGAGCAGTACTTC	CASSQDPGSYEQYF
NA	TRBJ1-5	TRBV28	NA	TGTGCCAGCAGTTTAGTTACCGCAGGGGAGGCTGGCAATCAGCCCCAGCATTTT	CASSLVTAGEAGNQPQHF
NA	TRBJ2-5	TRBV27	NA	TGTGCCAGCAGTTTATCTTTCACAGGGTCGGGAGAAGAGACCCAGTACTTC	CASSLSFTGSGEETQYF
TRBD2	TRBJ2-2	TRBV7-3	NA	TGTGCCAGCAGCTTAAATAGCGGGGGGAACACCGGGGAGCTGTTTTTT	CASSLNSGGNTGELFF
TRBD1	TRBJ1-5	TRBV6-1	NA	TGTGCCAGCAGTGAATCCCGGGACAGATTCGTGTATAGCAATCAGCCCCAGCATTTT	CASSESRDRFVYSNQPQHF
TRBD2	TRBJ2-1	TRBV28	NA	TGTGCCAGCAGACCTATGACTAGCGGGTACTACAATGAGCAGTTCTTC	CASRPMTSGYYNEQFF
TRBD1	TRBJ1-2	TRBV9	once	TGTGCCAGCAGCGTAAGGGGACAGGGGTCGACCAATGGCTACACCTTC	CASSVRGQGSTNGYTF
TRBD1	TRBJ1-5	TRBV27	NA	TGTGCCAGCAGCACAGGGGGCCCGGGTCAGCCCCAGCATTTT	CASSTGGPGQPQHF
NA	TRBJ1-5	TRBV6-5	NA	TGTGCCAGCAGAACGGGCAGAAATCAGCCCCAGCATTTT	CASRTGRNQPQHF
TRBD1	TRBJ1-2	TRBV5-1	NA	TGCGCCAGCAGTTATAGGACAGGGAACCCCTCTGGCTACACCTTC	CASSYRTGNPSGYTF
NA	TRBJ2-4	TRBV5-8	NA	TGTGCCAGCAGCTTGGGGCAGGGCTTTAGCATTCAGTACTTC	CASSLGQGFSIQYF
NA	TRBJ1-2	TRBV28	NA	TGTGCCAGCAGTTCCGTGAGACAACGTTTAACTAACTATGGCTACACCTTC	CASSSVRQRLTNYGYTF
NA	TRBJ2-3	TRBV9	NA	TGTGCCAGCAGCGTCATTGGGACACTTAAGGATACGCAGTATTTT	CASSVIGTLKDTQYF
TRBD2	TRBJ2-2	TRBV9	NA	TGTGCCAGCAGCGTCGGACTAGCGGGAGCTACCGGCACCGGGGAGCTGTTTTTT	CASSVGLAGATGTGELFF
NA	TRBJ1-1	TRBV6-6	NA	TGTGCCAGCAGTTTTTCGGGGGCGAGAACTGAAGCTTTCTTT	CASSFSGARTEAFF
NA	TRBJ2-7	TRBV7-3	NA	TGTGCCAGCAGCCCGCAAAGCGGCTTCTACGAGCAGTACTTC	CASSPQSGFYEQYF
NA	TRBJ2-6	TRBV7-9	NA	TGTGCCAGCAGCTTAATCCCGGCTGGGGCCAACGTCCTGACTTTC	CASSLIPAGANVLTF
NA	TRBJ1-1	TRBV7-2	NA	TGTGCCAGCAGCTTAAGCTTGGAAACTGAAGCTTTCTTT	CASSLSLETEAFF
TRBD1	TRBJ1-1	TRBV29-1	NA	TGCAGCGTTTCCAGGGGGTCGAACACTGAAGCTTTCTTT	CSVSRGSNTEAFF
TRBD1	TRBJ1-6	TRBV19	NA	TGTGCCAGTACCTTATCGGGACAGGGGAGTTCACCCCTCCACTTT	CASTLSGQGSSPLHF
NA	TRBJ2-5	TRBV4-1	NA	TGCGCCAGCAGCCAAGTGGCCCTGAATGAACAAGAGACCCAGTACTTC	CASSQVALNEQETQYF
NA	TRBJ2-4	TRBV14	NA	TGTGCCAGCAGCCATCAAGGGGCCCAGGGCATTCAGTACTTC	CASSHQGAQGIQYF
TRBD1	TRBJ1-5	TRBV19	NA	TGTGCCAGTAGTATTGCCCTAGTAGGGACAGTGGGAAATCAGCCCCAGCATTTT	CASSIALVGTVGNQPQHF
TRBD2	TRBJ2-2	TRBV7-9	NA	TGTGCCAGCAGCGAAGGACTAGCGGCGATAACCGGGGAGCTGTTTTTT	CASSEGLAAITGELFF
TRBD1	TRBJ1-2	TRBV6-6	NA	TGTGCCAGCAGTTTAACCGGGACAGGATCCTATGGCTACACCTTC	CASSLTGTGSYGYTF
NA	TRBJ1-2	TRBV5-8	NA	TGTGCCAGCAGCTTGCTCGCAGGGATTGTCTATGGCTACACCTTC	CASSLLAGIVYGYTF